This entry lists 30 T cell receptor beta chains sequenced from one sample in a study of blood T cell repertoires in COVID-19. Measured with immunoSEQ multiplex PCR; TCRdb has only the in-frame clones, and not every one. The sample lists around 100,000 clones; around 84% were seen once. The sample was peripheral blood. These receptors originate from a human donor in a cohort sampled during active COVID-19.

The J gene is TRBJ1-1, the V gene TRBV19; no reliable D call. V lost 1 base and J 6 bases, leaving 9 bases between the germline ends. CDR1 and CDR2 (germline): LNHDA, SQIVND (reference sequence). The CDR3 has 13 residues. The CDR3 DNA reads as TGTGCCAGTAGTATAGCCCCGCGCGCTGAAGCTTTCTTT. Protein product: CASSIAPRAEAFF.

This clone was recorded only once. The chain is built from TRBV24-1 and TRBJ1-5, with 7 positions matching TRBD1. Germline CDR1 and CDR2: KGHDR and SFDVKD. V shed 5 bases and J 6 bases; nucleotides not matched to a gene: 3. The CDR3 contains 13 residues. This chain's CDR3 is CATSGDRAQPQHF. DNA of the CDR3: TGTGCCACCAGTGGTGACAGGGCTCAGCCCCAGCATTTT.

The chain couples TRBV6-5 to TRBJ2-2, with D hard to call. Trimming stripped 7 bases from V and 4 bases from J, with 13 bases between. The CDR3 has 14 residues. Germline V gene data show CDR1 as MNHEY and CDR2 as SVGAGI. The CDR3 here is CASTPRTGTGELFF. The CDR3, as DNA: TGTGCCAGCACCCCCCGCACGGGCACCGGGGAGCTGTTTTTT.

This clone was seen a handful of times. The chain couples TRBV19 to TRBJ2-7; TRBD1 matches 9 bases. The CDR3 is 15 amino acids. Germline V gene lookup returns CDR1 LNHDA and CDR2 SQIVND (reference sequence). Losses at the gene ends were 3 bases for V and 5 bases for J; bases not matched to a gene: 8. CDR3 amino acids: CASSIAQGAKDEQYF. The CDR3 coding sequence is TGTGCCAGTAGTATCGCACAGGGGGCGAAGGACGAGCAGTACTTC.

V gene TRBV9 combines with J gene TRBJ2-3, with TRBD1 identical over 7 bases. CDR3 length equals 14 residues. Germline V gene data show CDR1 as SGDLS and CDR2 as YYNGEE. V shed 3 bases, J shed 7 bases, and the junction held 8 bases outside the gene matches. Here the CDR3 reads CASSELDRANTQYF. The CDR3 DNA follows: TGTGCCAGCAGCGAACTTGACAGGGCGAATACGCAGTATTTT.

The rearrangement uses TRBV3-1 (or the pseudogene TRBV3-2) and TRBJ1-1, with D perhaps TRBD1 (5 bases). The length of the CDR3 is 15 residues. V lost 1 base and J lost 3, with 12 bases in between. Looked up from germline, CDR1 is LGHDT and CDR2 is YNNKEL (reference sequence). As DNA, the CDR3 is TGTGCCAGCAGCCAAGGATCGGGGGGAGACACTGAAGCTTTCTTT. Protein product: CASSQGSGGDTEAFF.

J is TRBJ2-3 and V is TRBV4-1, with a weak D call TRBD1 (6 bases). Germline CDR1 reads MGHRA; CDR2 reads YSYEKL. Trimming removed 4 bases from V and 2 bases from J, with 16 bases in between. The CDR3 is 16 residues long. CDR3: CASSPGTKSPTDTQYF. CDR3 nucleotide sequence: TGCGCCAGCAGCCCTGGGACAAAAAGCCCCACAGATACGCAGTATTTT.

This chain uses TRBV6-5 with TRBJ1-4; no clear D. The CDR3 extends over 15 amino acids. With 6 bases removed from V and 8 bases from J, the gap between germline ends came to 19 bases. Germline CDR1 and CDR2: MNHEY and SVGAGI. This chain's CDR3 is CASSQQVPASEKLFF. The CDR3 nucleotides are TGTGCCAGCAGCCAGCAGGTGCCCGCGAGCGAAAAACTGTTTTTT.

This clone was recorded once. This CDR3 reads CASSSKAGGSDTQYF. CDR3 nucleotide sequence: TGTGCCAGCAGCTCTAAGGCGGGAGGTTCAGATACGCAGTATTTT. The V gene is TRBV7-3, the J gene TRBJ2-3; 8 bases fit TRBD2. This CDR3 has 15 residues. V lost 4 bases and J lost 4; bases outside the gene matches: 7. Germline CDR1 reads SGHTA; CDR2 reads FQGTGA.

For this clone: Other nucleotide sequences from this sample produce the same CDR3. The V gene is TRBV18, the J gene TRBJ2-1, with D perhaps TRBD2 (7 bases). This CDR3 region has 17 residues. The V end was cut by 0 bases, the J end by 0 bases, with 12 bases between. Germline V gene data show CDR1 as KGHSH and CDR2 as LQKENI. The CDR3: CASSPPGGGSSYNEQFF. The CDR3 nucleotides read TGTGCCAGCTCACCACCGGGAGGGGGGAGCTCCTACAATGAGCAGTTCTTC.

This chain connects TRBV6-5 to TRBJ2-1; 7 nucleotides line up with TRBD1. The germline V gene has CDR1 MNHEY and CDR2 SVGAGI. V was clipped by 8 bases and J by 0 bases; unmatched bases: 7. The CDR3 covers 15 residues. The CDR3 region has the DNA TGTGCCAGCCTCCTGGACAGGAGCTCCTACAATGAGCAGTTCTTC. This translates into CASLLDRSSYNEQFF.

As DNA, the CDR3 is TGTGCCAGCAGCCACTTACACGTGGCGGGCACCGGGGAGCTGTTTTTT. Translated, it gives CASSHLHVAGTGELFF. V gene TRBV4-2 combines with J gene TRBJ2-2; a possible D gene is TRBD2 (5 bases). Trimming stripped 3 bases from V and 4 bases from J, with 15 bases between. This CDR3 has 16 residues. CDR1 and CDR2 from the germline V gene are LGHNA and YNFKEQ.

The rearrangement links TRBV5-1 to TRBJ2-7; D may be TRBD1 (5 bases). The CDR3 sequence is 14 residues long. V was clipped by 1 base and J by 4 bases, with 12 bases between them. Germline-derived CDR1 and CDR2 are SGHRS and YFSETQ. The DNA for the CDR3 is TGCGCCAGCAGCTTGATAGGGGAAATTTACGAGCAGTACTTC. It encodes CASSLIGEIYEQYF. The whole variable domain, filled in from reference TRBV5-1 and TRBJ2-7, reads KAGVTQTPRYLIKTRGQQVTLSCSPISGHRSVSWYQQTPGQGLQFLFEYFSETQRNKGNFPGRFSGRQFSNSRSEMNVSTLELGDSALYLCASSLIGEIYEQYFGPGTRLTVT.

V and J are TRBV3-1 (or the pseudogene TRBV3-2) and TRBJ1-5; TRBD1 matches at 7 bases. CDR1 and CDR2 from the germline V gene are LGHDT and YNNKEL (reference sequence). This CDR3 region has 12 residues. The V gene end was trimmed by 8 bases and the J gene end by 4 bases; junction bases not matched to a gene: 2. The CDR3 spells CASATGNQPQHF. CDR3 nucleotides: TGTGCCAGCGCGACAGGGAATCAGCCCCAGCATTTT.

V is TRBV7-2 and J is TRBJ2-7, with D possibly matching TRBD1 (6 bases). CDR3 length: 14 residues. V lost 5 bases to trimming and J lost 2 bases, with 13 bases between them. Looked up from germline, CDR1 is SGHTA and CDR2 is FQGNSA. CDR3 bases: TGTGCCAGCAGCCATACCGGACAGACCTACGAGCAGTACTTC. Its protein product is CASSHTGQTYEQYF. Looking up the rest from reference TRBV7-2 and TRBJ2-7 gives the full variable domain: GAGVSQSPSNKVTEKGKDVELRCDPISGHTALYWYRQSLGQGLEFLIYFQGNSAPDKSGLPSDRFSAERTGGSVSTLTIQRTQQEDSAVYLCASSHTGQTYEQYFGPGTRLTVT.

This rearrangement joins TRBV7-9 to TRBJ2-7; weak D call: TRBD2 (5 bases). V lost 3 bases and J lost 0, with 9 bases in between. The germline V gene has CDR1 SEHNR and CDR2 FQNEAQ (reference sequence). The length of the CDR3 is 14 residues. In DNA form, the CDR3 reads TGTGCCAGCAGCTTGGTGGGGAGCTCCTACGAGCAGTACTTC. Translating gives CASSLVGSSYEQYF.

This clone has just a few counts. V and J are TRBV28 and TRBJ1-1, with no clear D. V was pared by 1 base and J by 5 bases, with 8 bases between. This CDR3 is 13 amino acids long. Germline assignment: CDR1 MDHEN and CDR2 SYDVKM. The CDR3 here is CASSLLEETEAFF. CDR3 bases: TGTGCCAGCAGTTTATTAGAGGAGACTGAAGCTTTCTTT.

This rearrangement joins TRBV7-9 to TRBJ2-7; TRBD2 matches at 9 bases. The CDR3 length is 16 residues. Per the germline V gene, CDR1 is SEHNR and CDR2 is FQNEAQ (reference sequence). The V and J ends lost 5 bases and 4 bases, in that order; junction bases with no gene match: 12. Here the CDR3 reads CASSANPAGGGYEQYF. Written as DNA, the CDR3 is TGTGCCAGCAGCGCCAATCCAGCGGGAGGAGGATACGAGCAGTACTTC.

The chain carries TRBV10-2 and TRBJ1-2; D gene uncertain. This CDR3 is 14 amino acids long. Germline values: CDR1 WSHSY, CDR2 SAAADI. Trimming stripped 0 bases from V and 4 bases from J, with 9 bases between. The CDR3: CASSESTAPYGYTF. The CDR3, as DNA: TGCGCCAGCAGTGAGTCGACTGCTCCCTATGGCTACACCTTC.

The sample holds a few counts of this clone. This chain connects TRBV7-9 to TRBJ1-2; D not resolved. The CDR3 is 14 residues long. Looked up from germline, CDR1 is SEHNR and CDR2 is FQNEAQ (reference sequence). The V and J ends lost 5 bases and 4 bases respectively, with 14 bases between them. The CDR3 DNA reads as TGTGCCAGCAGCCCAAACGCGGGATTCTATGGCTACACCTTC. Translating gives CASSPNAGFYGYTF.

The CDR3 sequence is CAWSERHTEAFF. In DNA, the CDR3 is TGTGCCTGGAGTGAGAGGCACACTGAAGCTTTCTTT. This chain connects TRBV30 to TRBJ1-1; D gene ambiguous. The CDR3 covers 12 residues. Deletions cut 1 base from V and 3 bases from J, with 6 bases between. From germline, CDR1 is GTSNPN and CDR2 SVGIG (reference sequence).

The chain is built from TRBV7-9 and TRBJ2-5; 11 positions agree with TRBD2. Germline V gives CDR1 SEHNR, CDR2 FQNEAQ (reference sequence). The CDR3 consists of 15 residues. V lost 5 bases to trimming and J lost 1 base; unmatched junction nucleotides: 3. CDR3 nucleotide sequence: TGTGCCAGCAGCCGGACTAGCGGGTTCCAAGAGACCCAGTACTTC. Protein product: CASSRTSGFQETQYF.

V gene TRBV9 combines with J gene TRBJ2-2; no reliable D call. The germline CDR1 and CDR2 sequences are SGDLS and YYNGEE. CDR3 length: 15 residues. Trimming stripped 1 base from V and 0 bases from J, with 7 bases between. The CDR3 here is CASSVPSTNTGELFF. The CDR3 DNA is TGTGCCAGCAGCGTACCCAGTACGAACACCGGGGAGCTGTTTTTT.

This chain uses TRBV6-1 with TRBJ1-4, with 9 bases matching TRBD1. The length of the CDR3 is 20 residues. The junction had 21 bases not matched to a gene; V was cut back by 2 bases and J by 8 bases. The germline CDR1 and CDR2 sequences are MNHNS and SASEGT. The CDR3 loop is CASSEPGRWTGARPREKLFF. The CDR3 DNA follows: TGTGCCAGCAGTGAACCCGGGAGGTGGACAGGGGCCCGTCCTAGGGAAAAACTGTTTTTT.

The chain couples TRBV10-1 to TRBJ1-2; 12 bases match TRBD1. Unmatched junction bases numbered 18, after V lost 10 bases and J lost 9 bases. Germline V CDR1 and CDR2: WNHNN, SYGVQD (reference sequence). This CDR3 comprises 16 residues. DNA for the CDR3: TGCGCCACCAAACTCCGGGACAGGGGGCAGGGTCTCAGCTACACCTTC. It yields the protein CATKLRDRGQGLSYTF.

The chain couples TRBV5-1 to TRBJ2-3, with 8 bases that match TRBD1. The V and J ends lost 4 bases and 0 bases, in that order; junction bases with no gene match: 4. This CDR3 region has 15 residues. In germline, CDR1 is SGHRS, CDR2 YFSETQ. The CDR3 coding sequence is TGCGCCAGCAGCCAGGGGGCGCCTAGCACAGATACGCAGTATTTT. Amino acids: CASSQGAPSTDTQYF.

CDR3 sequence: CASSLGSGQFRGTQYF. DNA for the CDR3: TGTGCCAGCAGCTTAGGTAGCGGGCAATTCCGCGGGACCCAGTACTTC. This chain joins TRBV7-9 and TRBJ2-5, with 7 positions matching TRBD2. Germline trimming cut 1 base from V and 7 bases from J; bases unmatched to any gene: 12. The germline gives CDR1 SEHNR, CDR2 FQNEAQ (reference sequence). The CDR3 has 16 residues.

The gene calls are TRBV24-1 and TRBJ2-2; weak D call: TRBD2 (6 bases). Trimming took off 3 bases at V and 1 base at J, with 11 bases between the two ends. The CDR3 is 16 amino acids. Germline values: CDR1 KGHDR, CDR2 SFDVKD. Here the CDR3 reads CATSDATSLNTGELFF. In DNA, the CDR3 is TGTGCCACCAGTGATGCGACTAGTTTGAACACCGGGGAGCTGTTTTTT.

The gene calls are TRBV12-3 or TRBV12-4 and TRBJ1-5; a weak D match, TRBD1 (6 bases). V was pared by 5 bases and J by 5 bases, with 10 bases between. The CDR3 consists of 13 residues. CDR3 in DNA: TGTGCCAGCAGTATGACAGGAGATCAGCCCCAGCATTTT. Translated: CASSMTGDQPQHF.

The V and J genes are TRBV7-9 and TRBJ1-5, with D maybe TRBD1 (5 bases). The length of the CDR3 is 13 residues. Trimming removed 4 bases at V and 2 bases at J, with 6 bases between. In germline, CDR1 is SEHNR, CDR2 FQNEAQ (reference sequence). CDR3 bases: TGTGCCAGCAGCTGGGGGGGCAATCAGCCCCAGCATTTT. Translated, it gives CASSWGGNQPQHF.